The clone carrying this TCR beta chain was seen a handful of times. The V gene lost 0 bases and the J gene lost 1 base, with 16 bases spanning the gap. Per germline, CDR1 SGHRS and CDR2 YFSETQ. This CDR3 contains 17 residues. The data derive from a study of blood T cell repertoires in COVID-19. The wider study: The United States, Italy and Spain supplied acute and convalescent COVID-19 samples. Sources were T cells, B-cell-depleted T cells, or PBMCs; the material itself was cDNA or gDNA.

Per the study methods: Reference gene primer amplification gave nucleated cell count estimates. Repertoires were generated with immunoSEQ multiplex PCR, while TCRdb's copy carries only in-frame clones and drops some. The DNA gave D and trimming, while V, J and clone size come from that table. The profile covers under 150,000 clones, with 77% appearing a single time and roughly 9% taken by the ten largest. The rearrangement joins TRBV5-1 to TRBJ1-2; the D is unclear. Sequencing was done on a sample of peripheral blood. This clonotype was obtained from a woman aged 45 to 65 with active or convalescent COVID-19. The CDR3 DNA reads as TGCGCCAGCAGCTTGGCCCGAGCGGGGAGTAGTAACTATGGCTACACCTTC. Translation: CASSLARAGSSNYGYTF.